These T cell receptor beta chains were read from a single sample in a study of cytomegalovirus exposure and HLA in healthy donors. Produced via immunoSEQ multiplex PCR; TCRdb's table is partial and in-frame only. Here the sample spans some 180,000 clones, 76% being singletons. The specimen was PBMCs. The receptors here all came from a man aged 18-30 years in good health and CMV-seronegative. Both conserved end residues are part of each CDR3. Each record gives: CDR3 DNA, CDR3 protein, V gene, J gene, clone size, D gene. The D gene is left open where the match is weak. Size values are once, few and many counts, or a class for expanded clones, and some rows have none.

TGTGCCAGCAGGCGGGGGGGGAGTGGGGCTAATGGCTACACCTTC	CASRRGGSGANGYTF	TRBV28	TRBJ1-2	NA	NA
TGCGCCAGCAGCCCCTGGCCCCGGACAGATTTTATCAGGAACACTGAAGCTTTCTTT	CASSPWPRTDFIRNTEAFF	TRBV5-1	TRBJ1-1	NA	NA
TGTGCCAGCAGCCCTTGGGACACCTCCTACGAGCAGTACTTC	CASSPWDTSYEQYF	TRBV7-9	TRBJ2-7	NA	NA
TGTGCCAGTAGTACAGCGTTACGAGTGCAGTACTTC	CASSTALRVQYF	TRBV19	TRBJ2-7	NA	NA
TGTGCCAGCAGCCGCCAGGGTGGTAGCAATCAGCCCCAGCATTTT	CASSRQGGSNQPQHF	TRBV6-5	TRBJ1-5	NA	NA
TGTGCCACCAGCAGTGTCGCGCAGACTACTGAAGCTTTCTTT	CATSSVAQTTEAFF	TRBV15	TRBJ1-1	NA	NA
TGTGCCAGCACCCTACTGGCGACTAGCGGGGGGCAAGAGACCCAGTACTTC	CASTLLATSGGQETQYF	TRBV21-1	TRBJ2-5	NA	NA
TGTGCCAGCAGTGATGGAGGGAATTTGGCGACCCAGTACTTC	CASSDGGNLATQYF	TRBV6-1	TRBJ2-5	few	NA
TGTGCCAGCAGACCATCGAGCAAGACCCAGTACTTC	CASRPSSKTQYF	TRBV6-1	TRBJ2-5	few	NA
TGTGCCAGCAGCTCCGGGTGGTCACCGGAAAAACTGTTTTTT	CASSSGWSPEKLFF	TRBV27	TRBJ1-4	NA	NA
TGCGCCAGCAGCTTATGGGGACAGGGGGCAGAAGAGACCCAGTACTTC	CASSLWGQGAEETQYF	TRBV5-1	TRBJ2-5	few	TRBD1
TGTGCCAGCTCACTGGGACTATTGAACACCGGGGAGCTGTTTTTT	CASSLGLLNTGELFF	TRBV18	TRBJ2-2	NA	TRBD2
TGTGCTTCACAAGACAGTCGATACGAGCAGTACTTC	CASQDSRYEQYF	TRBV28	TRBJ2-7	NA	NA
TGCGCCAGCAGTGAGAAGTCAGGGATGGGTGAGCAGTTCTTC	CASSEKSGMGEQFF	TRBV10-1	TRBJ2-1	few	NA
TGTGCCAGCTCACCAACAGGGGGGATCTATAGCAATCAGCCCCAGCATTTT	CASSPTGGIYSNQPQHF	TRBV18	TRBJ1-5	NA	TRBD1
TGTGCTAGTGGTTTGGTACTTACAGGGGGCGGGGGAAACACTGAAGCTTTCTTT	CASGLVLTGGGGNTEAFF	TRBV12-5	TRBJ1-1	NA	TRBD1
TGTGCCAGCGGGGGGTGGACAGGCCTCTCTGGAAACACCATATATTTT	CASGGWTGLSGNTIYF	TRBV13	TRBJ1-3	NA	TRBD1
TGTGCCAGCGCCCGAAGCGGGACAGGGGCCTACGAGCAGTACTTC	CASARSGTGAYEQYF	TRBV27	TRBJ2-7	NA	TRBD1
TGTGCCAGCAGCTCCCCCGGCACAGGGGGAGCTGAAGCTTTCTTT	CASSSPGTGGAEAFF	TRBV11-2	TRBJ1-1	few	TRBD1
TGTGCCAGTAGTATACGAGGGCTGGGGATGAATTCACCCCTCCACTTT	CASSIRGLGMNSPLHF	TRBV19	TRBJ1-6	NA	NA
TGTGCCAGTAGTATCCGGGACAGGGGGAACGAGCAGTACTTC	CASSIRDRGNEQYF	TRBV19	TRBJ2-7	NA	TRBD1
TGTGCCAGCAGCCCCTCTATTCGTGGCGAGCAGTACTTC	CASSPSIRGEQYF	TRBV11-2	TRBJ2-7	NA	NA
TGTGCCAGCAGTTTAAGCAGGGCCACCGGGGAGCTGTTTTTT	CASSLSRATGELFF	TRBV27	TRBJ2-2	NA	NA
TGTGCCCAGCAACCGCCGGGGCAGTACTTC	CAQQPPGQYF	TRBV28	TRBJ2-7	few	NA
TGTGCCAGCACCGACAGGATGAATGGCTACACCTTC	CASTDRMNGYTF	TRBV6-6	TRBJ1-2	NA	NA
TGTGCCAGCATGGAAGCGGGGGGGCCAGCAGATACGCAGTATTTT	CASMEAGGPADTQYF	TRBV2	TRBJ2-3	NA	TRBD2
TGTGCCAGCAGTTTCAGGGACAGGGGAGGCAGCACTGAAGCTTTCTTT	CASSFRDRGGSTEAFF	TRBV27	TRBJ1-1	NA	TRBD1
TGTGCCAGCTGTCCTTCCGGGGCCAACGTCCTGACTTTC	CASCPSGANVLTF	TRBV27	TRBJ2-6	NA	NA
TGTGCCAGCAGCACGAGTACGAATGAGCAGTTCTTC	CASSTSTNEQFF	TRBV7-9	TRBJ2-1	NA	NA
TGTGCCAGCAGCTACCTAGGCGGCGCGGAAGCTTTCTTT	CASSYLGGAEAFF	TRBV5-6	TRBJ1-1	NA	NA
TGCAGTGCTAGGAGGGGGGATACGCAGTATTTT	CSARRGDTQYF	TRBV20-1	TRBJ2-3	NA	NA
TGTGCCAGTAGTATAATAGACAGTAATTCACCCCTCCACTTT	CASSIIDSNSPLHF	TRBV19	TRBJ1-6	NA	NA
TGTGCCAGCAGTTTAGGGCTAGCGCAGAACGAGGAGACCCAGTACTTC	CASSLGLAQNEETQYF	TRBV28	TRBJ2-5	NA	NA
TGCAGCGTTGGAGGAGGTTTTTCCTACGAGCAGTACTTC	CSVGGGFSYEQYF	TRBV29-1	TRBJ2-7	few	NA
TGCAGCGTTGTCCCTCCTGGGACAGGGGTATCTGGCGAGCAGTACTTC	CSVVPPGTGVSGEQYF	TRBV29-1	TRBJ2-7	NA	TRBD1
TGTGCCAGCAGCCTTGGGACAGCAGCCTACGAGCAGTACTTC	CASSLGTAAYEQYF	TRBV13	TRBJ2-7	NA	TRBD1
TGTGCCAGCAGTAGCGGGGGACTAGCGGGATTCTACGAGCAGTACTTC	CASSSGGLAGFYEQYF	TRBV9	TRBJ2-7	NA	TRBD2
TGCGCCAGCAGCTTGTCTGGGGGGTCCTACGAGCAGTACTTC	CASSLSGGSYEQYF	TRBV5-1	TRBJ2-7	NA	NA
TGCGCCAGCAGCTCAATACCGGGAAACCTTGATGAAAAACTGTTTTTT	CASSSIPGNLDEKLFF	TRBV5-1	TRBJ1-4	NA	NA
TGTGCCAGCAGTCTCACGAGGGAGGGAGGAAGGGGCTACACCTTC	CASSLTREGGRGYTF	TRBV27	TRBJ1-2	NA	NA
TGCGCCAGCAGCCAAGAAGGCCAGGGGTATAGTAATTCACCCCTCCACTTT	CASSQEGQGYSNSPLHF	TRBV4-1	TRBJ1-6	NA	NA
TGTGCCAGCACCCCAGGGGCAGGGGGCGCGGGGAGTACTGAAGCTTTCTTT	CASTPGAGGAGSTEAFF	TRBV7-9	TRBJ1-1	NA	TRBD1
TGTGCCTGGGGGGGGGAGGGGATCCGGTGGACTGAAGCATTCTTT	CAWGGEGIRWTEAFF	TRBV30	TRBJ1-1	NA	NA
TGCGCCAGCAGCTTAGAGACTAGCGGGAGGGCCCTGGACACCGGGGAGCTGTTTTTT	CASSLETSGRALDTGELFF	TRBV5-1	TRBJ2-2	NA	TRBD2
TGTGCCAGCAGCCCGGTCACCGGGACAGGGAATTCACCCCTCCACTTT	CASSPVTGTGNSPLHF	TRBV13	TRBJ1-6	once	TRBD1
TGCGCCAGCAGCTCGACAGGGGGCGAGCAGTACTTC	CASSSTGGEQYF	TRBV5-1	TRBJ2-7	once	TRBD1
TGTGCCAGCAGTGATGGGACAGGGGCCAATTCACCCCTCCACTTT	CASSDGTGANSPLHF	TRBV6-4	TRBJ1-6	NA	TRBD1
TGTGCCAGCAGCGTAGGTACGGGGCAAGAGACCCAGTACTTC	CASSVGTGQETQYF	TRBV9	TRBJ2-5	NA	NA
TGTGCCAGCACAGAAGGGGGGGCGGTCTATGGCTACACCTTC	CASTEGGAVYGYTF	TRBV6-5	TRBJ1-2	once	NA
TGTGCCAGTAGCCCACAGGGGAGGCATCAGCCCCAGCATTTT	CASSPQGRHQPQHF	TRBV19	TRBJ1-5	NA	TRBD1
TGCGCCAGCAGCTTGGGGGGACTGAATTCCTACGAGCAGTACTTC	CASSLGGLNSYEQYF	TRBV5-1	TRBJ2-7	NA	NA
TGCGCCAGCAGCCAACCAGCGGGAGGGCCCAGCAATGAGCAGTTCTTC	CASSQPAGGPSNEQFF	TRBV4-1	TRBJ2-1	NA	TRBD2
TGTGCCAGCAGCCGTCCCAGGGGGACTAATGAAAAACTGTTTTTT	CASSRPRGTNEKLFF	TRBV7-9	TRBJ1-4	NA	TRBD1
TGTGCCAGCAGTGATTGGGGAGGAGCCGGGGAGCTGTTTTTT	CASSDWGGAGELFF	TRBV6-1	TRBJ2-2	few	NA
TGTGCCAGCAGAGGACAGGGGGCAGTATATGGCTACACCTTC	CASRGQGAVYGYTF	TRBV2	TRBJ1-2	NA	TRBD1
TGTGCCAGCAGCGGGTCGGGACAGGGGTTTGCTTTCTTT	CASSGSGQGFAFF	TRBV9	TRBJ1-1	NA	TRBD1
TGTGCCACCAGCCTACAGGGGGTAGACTACTATGGCTACACCTTC	CATSLQGVDYYGYTF	TRBV15	TRBJ1-2	NA	TRBD1
TGTGCCAGCAGCTTAGGATCGGGCAATGAGCAGTTCTTC	CASSLGSGNEQFF	TRBV7-9	TRBJ2-1	NA	NA
TGTGCCAGCAGCTTACCGCCGATAGGGACAGGGATGGGTGAAGCTTTCTTT	CASSLPPIGTGMGEAFF	TRBV7-9	TRBJ1-1	NA	TRBD1
TGTGCCAGCAGGCCACAGGGGATCTATAATTCACCCCTCCACTTT	CASRPQGIYNSPLHF	TRBV28	TRBJ1-6	NA	TRBD1